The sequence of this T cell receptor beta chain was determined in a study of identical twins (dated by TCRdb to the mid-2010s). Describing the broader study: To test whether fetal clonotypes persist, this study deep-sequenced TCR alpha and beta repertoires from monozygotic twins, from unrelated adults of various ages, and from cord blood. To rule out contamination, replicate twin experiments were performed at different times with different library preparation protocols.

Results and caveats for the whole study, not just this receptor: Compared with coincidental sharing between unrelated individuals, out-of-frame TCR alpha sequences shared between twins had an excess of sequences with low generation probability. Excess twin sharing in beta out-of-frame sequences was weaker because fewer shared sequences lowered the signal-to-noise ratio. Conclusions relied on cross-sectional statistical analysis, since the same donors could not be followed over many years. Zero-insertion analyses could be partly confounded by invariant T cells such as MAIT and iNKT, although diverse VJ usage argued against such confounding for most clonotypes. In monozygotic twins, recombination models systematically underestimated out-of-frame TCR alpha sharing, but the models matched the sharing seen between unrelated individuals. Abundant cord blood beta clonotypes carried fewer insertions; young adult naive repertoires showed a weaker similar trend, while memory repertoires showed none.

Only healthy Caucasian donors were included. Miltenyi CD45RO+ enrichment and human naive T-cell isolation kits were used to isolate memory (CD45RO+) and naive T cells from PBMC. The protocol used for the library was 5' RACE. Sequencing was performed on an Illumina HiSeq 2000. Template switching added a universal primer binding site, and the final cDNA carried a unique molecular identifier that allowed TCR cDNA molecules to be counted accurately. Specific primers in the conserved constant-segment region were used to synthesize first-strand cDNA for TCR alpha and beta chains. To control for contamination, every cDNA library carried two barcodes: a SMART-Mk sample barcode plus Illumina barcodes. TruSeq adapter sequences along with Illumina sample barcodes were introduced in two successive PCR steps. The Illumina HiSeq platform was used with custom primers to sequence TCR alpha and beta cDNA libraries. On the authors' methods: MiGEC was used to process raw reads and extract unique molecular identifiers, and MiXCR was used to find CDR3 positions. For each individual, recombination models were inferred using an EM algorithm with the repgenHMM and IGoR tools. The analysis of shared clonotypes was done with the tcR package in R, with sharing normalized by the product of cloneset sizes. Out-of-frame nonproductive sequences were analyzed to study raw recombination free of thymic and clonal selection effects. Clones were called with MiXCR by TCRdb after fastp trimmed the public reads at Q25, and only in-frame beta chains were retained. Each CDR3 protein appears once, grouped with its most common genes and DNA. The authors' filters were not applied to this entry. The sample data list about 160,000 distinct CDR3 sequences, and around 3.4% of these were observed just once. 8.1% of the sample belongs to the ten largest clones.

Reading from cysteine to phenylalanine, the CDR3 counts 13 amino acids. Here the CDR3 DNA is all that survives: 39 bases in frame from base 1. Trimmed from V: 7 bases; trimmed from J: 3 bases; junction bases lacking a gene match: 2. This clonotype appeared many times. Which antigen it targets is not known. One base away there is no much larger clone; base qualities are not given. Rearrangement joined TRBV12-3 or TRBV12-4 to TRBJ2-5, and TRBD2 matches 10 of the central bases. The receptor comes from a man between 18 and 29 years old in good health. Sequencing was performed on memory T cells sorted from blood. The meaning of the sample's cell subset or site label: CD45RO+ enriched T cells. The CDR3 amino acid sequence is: CASISGGEETQYF. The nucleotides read TGTGCCAGCATCAGCGGGGGGGAAGAGACCCAGTACTTC.